This T cell receptor beta chain was profiled in a study of regulatory T cells in long-lasting Graves disease. CDR1 and CDR2 from the germline V gene are DFQATT and SNEGSKA (reference sequence). The CDR3 loop spans 14 amino acids. V lost 6 bases, J lost 0 bases, and 4 bases stayed unmatched. The sample's time point: newly diagnosed GD, antithyroid drugs for less than 3 months. Scientists built the TCR library using RNA that was extracted from PBMCs. According to the study, TCR beta libraries were built with iRepertoire HTBI primers and CDR3-region Arm-PCR. In TCRdb, the multiplex PCR reads were re-called with MiXCR into one record per CDR3 protein. Of around 320,000 distinct CDR3 sequences in the sample, over 15% were seen once. These data were also filed under a second study, of T cells in Graves' hyperthyroidism and ophthalmopathy.

The chain has TRBV20-1 and TRBJ1-2; the match to TRBD1 covers 10 bases. This clonotype was obtained from a middle-aged man with Graves disease. Source: peripheral blood mononuclear cells (PBMCs), taken at new diagnosis, from a patient treated with antithyroid drugs. CDR3 bases: TGCAGTGCCACGACAGGGGGCGCTAACTATGGCTACACCTTC. This codes for CSATTGGANYGYTF.